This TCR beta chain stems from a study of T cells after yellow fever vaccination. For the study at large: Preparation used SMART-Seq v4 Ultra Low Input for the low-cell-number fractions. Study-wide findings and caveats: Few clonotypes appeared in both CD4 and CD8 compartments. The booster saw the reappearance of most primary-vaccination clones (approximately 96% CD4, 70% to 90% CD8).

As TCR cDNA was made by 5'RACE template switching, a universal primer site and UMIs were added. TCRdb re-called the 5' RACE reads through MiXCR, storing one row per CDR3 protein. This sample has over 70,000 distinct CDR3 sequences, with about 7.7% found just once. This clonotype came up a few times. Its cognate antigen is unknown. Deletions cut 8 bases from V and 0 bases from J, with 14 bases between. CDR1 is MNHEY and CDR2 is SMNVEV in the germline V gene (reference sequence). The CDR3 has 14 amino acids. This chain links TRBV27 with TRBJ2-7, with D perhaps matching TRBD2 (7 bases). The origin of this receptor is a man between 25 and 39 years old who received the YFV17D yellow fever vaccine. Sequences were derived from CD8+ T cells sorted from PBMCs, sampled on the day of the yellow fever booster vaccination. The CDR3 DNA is TGTGCCAGCCGCCCCGGGGGGCACTCCTACGAGCAGTACTTC. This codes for CASRPGGHSYEQYF.